The source of this T cell receptor beta chain is a study of blood T cells in healthy people across ages. Broader study findings: Older age went with lower TCR beta diversity per million T cells, in a roughly linear way.

Many counts were recorded for this clonotype. Antigen specificity is unknown. A second PCR of about 7 to 12 cycles used a sample-barcoded 5' primer and a J-beta primer mix. Each CDR3 protein is one row after TCRdb ran MiXCR on the 5' RACE reads. The table includes some 930,000 distinct CDR3 sequences, under 35% detected once. The germline gives CDR1 KGHSH, CDR2 LQKENI. This CDR3 contains 16 residues. The J segment lost 6 bases and the V segment lost 0 bases, leaving 9 bases of the junction unmatched. The same data also went into a second study, on T cells of mothers and their children.

The chain carries TRBV18 and TRBJ2-7; 9 bases are shared with TRBD1. Sequencing was carried out using blood. The receptor's source is a woman in her thirties or forties in good health. The CDR3 loop reads CASSPPTGQGSLEQYF. CDR3 bases: TGTGCCAGCTCACCACCGACGGGACAGGGCTCTCTCGAGCAGTACTTC. Filled out from reference TRBV18 and TRBJ2-7, the complete variable domain reads NAGVMQNPRHLVRRRGQEARLRCSPMKGHSHVYWYRQLPEEGLKFMVYLQKENIIDESGMPKERFSAEFPKEGPSILRIQQVVRGDSAAYFCASSPPTGQGSLEQYFGPGTRLTVT.